The 25 T cell receptor beta chains reported below all come from one sample, sequenced in a study of control samples from healthy donors and cancer patients. Measured with immunoSEQ multiplex PCR; TCRdb has only the in-frame clones, and not every one. The table records under 150,000 clones, approximately 88% of them present only once. The sequenced sample was blood. The receptors shown here come from a man aged 25 to 40 in good health.

The V gene is TRBV30, the J gene TRBJ2-1; D unresolved. The V and J ends lost 0 bases and 2 bases respectively, with 11 bases between them. The CDR3 contains 15 residues. CDR1 is GTSNPN, CDR2 SVGIG, per germline (reference sequence). CDR3 residues: CAWSVLGNPYNEQFF. The CDR3 nucleotides read TGTGCCTGGAGTGTACTTGGCAACCCCTACAATGAGCAGTTCTTC.

The genes are TRBV7-2 and TRBJ2-7, with D possibly TRBD1 on 5 matching bases. V gave up 5 bases and J gave up 7 bases, with 18 bases separating them. Germline V gene lookup returns CDR1 SGHTA and CDR2 FQGNSA. This CDR3 has 14 residues. The CDR3, as DNA: TGTGCCAGCAGCCCCTTAGCCCAATCAGGGGAGCAGTACTTC. Its protein is CASSPLAQSGEQYF.

The chain links TRBV5-4 to TRBJ2-3, with D uncertain. The ends were cut back, 1 base at V and 2 bases at J, with 14 bases in the middle. The CDR3 contains 16 residues. Germline assignment: CDR1 SGHNT and CDR2 YYREEE (reference sequence). The CDR3 here is CASSLRSGPLTDTQYF. The CDR3 DNA reads as TGTGCCAGCAGCTTGAGGTCAGGACCCCTCACAGATACGCAGTATTTT. Filled out from reference TRBV5-4 and TRBJ2-3, the complete variable domain reads ETGVTQSPTHLIKTRGQQVTLRCSSQSGHNTVSWYQQALGQGPQFIFQYYREEENGRGNFPPRFSGLQFPNYSSELNVNALELDDSALYLCASSLRSGPLTDTQYFGPGTRLTVL.

The genes are TRBV5-1 and TRBJ1-2; TRBD1 matches 9 bases. Trimming cost V 0 bases and J 2 bases; bases outside gene matches: 14. The CDR3 loop spans 19 amino acids. Per germline, CDR1 SGHRS and CDR2 YFSETQ. CDR3 bases: TGCGCCAGCAGCTTGGCCGGGACAGGGAGATACGAGGAGAACTATGGCTACACCTTC. Encoded protein: CASSLAGTGRYEENYGYTF.

The CDR3 protein is CASSYTGGQGSPLHF. Written as DNA, the CDR3 is TGTGCCAGCAGCTACACAGGGGGCCAGGGTTCACCCCTCCACTTT. The V and J genes are TRBV7-3 and TRBJ1-6, with 9 bases identical to TRBD1. Germline values: CDR1 SGHTA, CDR2 FQGTGA. The CDR3 extends over 15 amino acids. V dropped 4 bases and J dropped 9; count of bases not matched to a gene: 7.

This clone was seen just once. V usage is TRBV2 and J usage is TRBJ1-4; D remains ambiguous. V was trimmed by 5 bases and J by 5 bases, leaving 15 bases between them. There are 15 residues in the CDR3. The germline V gene has CDR1 SNHLY and CDR2 FYNNEI. Written as DNA, the CDR3 is TGTGCCAGCAGTACCGTTGAGGGCTCCAATGAAAAACTGTTTTTT. This codes for CASSTVEGSNEKLFF.

This chain joins TRBV5-4 and TRBJ1-3; weak D call: TRBD1 (5 bases). This CDR3 is 16 amino acids long. Trimming took 4 bases from V and 1 from J, leaving 15 bases between them. CDR1 is SGHNT and CDR2 is YYREEE in the germline V gene (reference sequence). The CDR3 region has the DNA TGTGCCAGCAGCAATGGGGGAGTGGGTTCTGGAAACACCATATATTTT. This translates into CASSNGGVGSGNTIYF.

The rearrangement uses TRBV5-1 and TRBJ2-5; 10 bases map to TRBD1. Germline V gives CDR1 SGHRS, CDR2 YFSETQ. There are 14 residues in the CDR3. J was trimmed by 4 bases and V by 1 base; bases with no gene match: 1. CDR3 in amino acids: CASSLRDRGETQYF. CDR3 bases: TGCGCCAGCAGCTTGCGGGACAGGGGAGAGACCCAGTACTTC.

V and J are TRBV10-3 and TRBJ2-7; tentative D call: TRBD2 (6 bases). The V and J ends lost 4 bases and 3 bases respectively, with 16 bases between them. The germline V gene encodes CDR1 ENHRY and CDR2 SYGVKD. This CDR3 contains 15 residues. The CDR3 DNA follows: TGTGCCATCAGTGGGGGGGTGGGCACCGGCTACGAGCAGTACTTC. Translation gives CAISGGVGTGYEQYF.

This chain links TRBV6-6 with TRBJ2-7; D is unclear. Germline V gives CDR1 MNHNY, CDR2 SVGAGI (reference sequence). This CDR3 spans 11 amino acids. The germline V and J ends were trimmed by 5 bases and 13 bases, with 15 bases remaining between them. The CDR3 region is CASSGPRVGYF. The CDR3 DNA is TGTGCCAGCAGTGGCCCTCGAGTGGGTTACTTC.

The genes are TRBV21-1 and TRBJ2-7. TRBV21-1 is termed a pseudogene. The CDR3 covers 17 residues. The CDR3: CASSKVPGTKFTYEQYF. The CDR3 bases are TGTGCCAGCAGCAAAGTTCCCGGGACGAAGTTTACCTACGAGCAGTACTTC.

The gene calls are TRBV4-3 and TRBJ1-5, with 7 bases fitting TRBD1. V dropped 0 bases and J dropped 8; count of bases not matched to a gene: 7. This CDR3 contains 15 residues. Germline values: CDR1 LGHNA, CDR2 YSLEER. CDR3: CASSQELTGQKPQHF. Here the CDR3 DNA reads TGCGCCAGCAGCCAAGAGTTGACAGGGCAGAAGCCCCAGCATTTT.

This sequence joins TRBV7-2 and TRBJ1-6; 8 positions match TRBD1. The trim removed 2 bases at V and 10 bases at J, leaving 7 bases unmatched. The CDR3 runs to 15 residues. Per the germline V gene, CDR1 is SGHTA and CDR2 is FQGNSA. CDR3 bases: TGTGCCAGCAGCTTACTACAGGGGGATCAATCACCCCTCCACTTT. The encoded protein is CASSLLQGDQSPLHF.

The J gene is TRBJ2-1, the V gene TRBV2; 8 nucleotides match TRBD2. The V segment lost 8 bases and the J segment 8 bases; nucleotides outside the gene matches: 8. Germline-derived CDR1 and CDR2 are SNHLY and FYNNEI. The CDR3 loop spans 13 amino acids. This CDR3 reads CASREGEVDEQFF. CDR3 in DNA: TGTGCCAGCCGGGAGGGGGAGGTCGATGAGCAGTTCTTC.

The chain is built from TRBV18 and TRBJ1-5; perhaps TRBD1 as D (5 bases). The CDR3 totals 13 residues. With 6 bases removed from V and 5 bases from J, the gap between germline ends came to 11 bases. CDR1 and CDR2 from the germline V gene are KGHSH and LQKENI. The CDR3 bases are TGTGCCAGCTCCCCAGGGTACGATCAGCCCCAGCATTTT. Its protein product is CASSPGYDQPQHF.

The chain recombines TRBV6-6 with TRBJ2-3; 10 nucleotides align to TRBD2. This CDR3 spans 13 amino acids. Germline CDR1 and CDR2: MNHNY and SVGAGI (reference sequence). After removal of 7 bases from V and 4 bases from J, the junction contained 2 bases not matched to a gene. The CDR3 here is CASTSGSSDTQYF. Here the CDR3 DNA reads TGTGCCAGCACTAGCGGGAGTTCAGATACGCAGTATTTT.

This rearrangement joins TRBV6-4 to TRBJ2-1; TRBD2 aligns across 10 bases. Germline loops: CDR1 MRHNA, CDR2 SNTAGT. The V gene end was trimmed by 4 bases and the J gene end by 7 bases; junction bases not matched to a gene: 4. This CDR3 region has 14 residues. Written as DNA, the CDR3 is TGTGCCAGCAGTGGGTCTAGCGGGGGAAATGAGCAGTTCTTC. Encoded protein: CASSGSSGGNEQFF.

The V call is TRBV27, the J call TRBJ1-6, with D possibly being TRBD1 (5 bases). Germline CDR1 MNHEY, CDR2 SMNVEV (reference sequence). The CDR3 is 15 amino acids. V lost 2 bases to trimming and J lost 4 bases, with 9 bases between them. The CDR3 DNA reads as TGTGCCAGCAGTTTAAACAGGATTTATAATTCACCCCTCCACTTT. Its translation is CASSLNRIYNSPLHF.

The DNA of the CDR3 is TGTGCCAGCAGCGGGGATGGGGGCACTGAAGCTTTCTTT. Encoded protein: CASSGDGGTEAFF. The chain has TRBV5-6 and TRBJ1-1; possibly TRBD1 for D (5 bases). V shed 4 bases and J shed 4 bases, with 11 bases lying between them. The CDR3 runs 13 residues. Germline-derived CDR1 and CDR2 are SGHDT and YYEEEE.

The chain couples TRBV7-2 to TRBJ2-1; tentatively, D is TRBD2 (5 bases). The CDR3 has 15 residues. Germline lookup yields CDR1 SGHTA and CDR2 FQGNSA. V shed 5 bases and J shed 6 bases, with 17 bases lying between them. CDR3 sequence (DNA): TGTGCCAGCAGCCCCCGTTCTGTAGGAGGCAATGAGCAGTTCTTC. Translation: CASSPRSVGGNEQFF.

The chain uses TRBV19 and TRBJ2-5, with a possible D match to TRBD2 (6 bases). The V gene's germline CDR1 is LNHDA and CDR2 SQIVND (reference sequence). Trimming left V 0 bases short and J 5 bases short, with 16 bases between. The length of the CDR3 is 16 residues. The CDR3 is CASSIEAGLARETQYF. CDR3 DNA sequence: TGTGCCAGTAGTATAGAGGCGGGGTTGGCTCGGGAGACCCAGTACTTC.

V gene TRBV29-1 combines with J gene TRBJ2-3; 7 bases are shared with TRBD2. CDR1 is SQVTM and CDR2 is ANQGSEA in the germline V gene. Trimming removed 7 bases from V and 0 bases from J; junction bases left unmatched: 7. The CDR3 contains 14 residues. CDR3 sequence (DNA): TGCAGCGCCACGATAGCGGGTAGCACAGATACGCAGTATTTT. This sequence encodes CSATIAGSTDTQYF.

V is TRBV27 and J is TRBJ1-4, with D possibly matching TRBD1 (5 bases). The V end lost 5 bases, the J end lost 3 bases, and 10 bases lay between the germline ends. CDR3 length: 14 amino acids. Germline values: CDR1 MNHEY, CDR2 SMNVEV (reference sequence). The CDR3 reads CASSPQGSNEKLFF. In nucleotides, the CDR3 is TGTGCCAGCAGTCCTCAGGGATCTAATGAAAAACTGTTTTTT.

CDR3: CASSVARTGTYGYTF. The CDR3 region has the DNA TGTGCCAGCAGCGTAGCTAGGACAGGGACCTATGGCTACACCTTC. The chain uses TRBV9 and TRBJ1-2; 8 bases are a match to TRBD1. CDR1 and CDR2 from the germline V gene are SGDLS and YYNGEE. V gave up 0 bases and J gave up 4 bases; unmatched junction bases: 5. The CDR3 covers 15 residues.

CDR3 protein: CASSLGQYSGANVLTF. The CDR3 DNA sequence: TGTGCCAGCAGCTTGGGTCAGTACTCTGGGGCCAACGTCCTGACTTTC. The chain recombines TRBV5-6 with TRBJ2-6; the D is unclear. V dropped 0 bases and J dropped 0 bases, with 7 bases sitting between them. The CDR3 has 16 amino acids. Germline assignment: CDR1 SGHDT and CDR2 YYEEEE.